The rows below give T cell receptor beta chains drawn from one sample of a study of cytomegalovirus exposure and HLA in healthy donors. The repertoire was sequenced with immunoSEQ multiplex PCR; TCRdb's copy has only in-frame clones and lacks some. The data contain 100,000 to 150,000 clones, around 69% of them singletons. The sample consisted of PBMCs. Every receptor here comes from a human donor in good health. The CDR3 runs from the conserved cysteine through the conserved F or W. The D gene is left open where the match is weak. Size values are once, few and many counts, or a class for expanded clones, and some rows have none.

CDR3 protein: CASSFGQLNTEAFF
CDR3 DNA: TGTGCCAGCAGCTTTGGACAGCTGAACACTGAAGCTTTCTTT
J gene: TRBJ1-1
clone size: few
D gene: NA
V gene: TRBV5-4

CDR3 protein: CASSLGGASTDTQYF
CDR3 DNA: TGTGCCAGCAGTTTGGGAGGGGCGAGCACAGATACGCAGTATTTT
J gene: TRBJ2-3
clone size: once
D gene: TRBD2
V gene: TRBV6-5

CDR3 protein: CASSQDRPSGYTF
CDR3 DNA: TGCGCCAGCAGCCAAGATCGTCCAAGCGGCTACACCTTC
J gene: TRBJ1-2
clone size: few
D gene: NA
V gene: TRBV4-3

CDR3 protein: CASSLYGQGSGANVLTF
CDR3 DNA: TGTGCCAGCAGTTTATATGGACAGGGCTCTGGGGCCAACGTCCTGACTTTC
J gene: TRBJ2-6
clone size: NA
D gene: TRBD1
V gene: TRBV28

CDR3 protein: CASSLKGTSGGRSYNEQFF
CDR3 DNA: TGTGCCAGCAGCTTGAAAGGGACTAGCGGGGGGAGGTCCTACAATGAGCAGTTCTTC
J gene: TRBJ2-1
clone size: NA
D gene: TRBD2
V gene: TRBV7-8

CDR3 protein: CASSLPYGTSGGTGELFF
CDR3 DNA: TGTGCCAGCAGCTTACCTTATGGGACTAGCGGGGGAACCGGGGAGCTGTTTTTT
J gene: TRBJ2-2
clone size: NA
D gene: TRBD2
V gene: TRBV7-2

CDR3 protein: CASSRTGSGELFF
CDR3 DNA: TGTGCCAGCTCTCGAACAGGGTCCGGGGAGCTGTTTTTT
J gene: TRBJ2-2
clone size: few
D gene: NA
V gene: TRBV18

CDR3 protein: CASIGQGGDYEQYF
CDR3 DNA: TGTGCCAGCATCGGGCAGGGCGGAGACTACGAGCAGTACTTC
J gene: TRBJ2-7
clone size: NA
D gene: NA
V gene: TRBV21-1

CDR3 protein: CASSLSSWQGVGNTIYF
CDR3 DNA: TGTGCCAGCAGCTTGTCATCATGGCAGGGCGTTGGAAACACCATATATTTT
J gene: TRBJ1-3
clone size: NA
D gene: NA
V gene: TRBV5-4

CDR3 protein: CASSLGGTSNEQYF
CDR3 DNA: TGTGCCAGCAGCTTAGGAGGGACTAGCAACGAGCAGTACTTC
J gene: TRBJ2-7
clone size: NA
D gene: TRBD2
V gene: TRBV7-3

CDR3 protein: CATSRAGQGDIQYF
CDR3 DNA: TGTGCCACCAGCAGAGCGGGACAGGGGGACATTCAGTACTTC
J gene: TRBJ2-4
clone size: NA
D gene: TRBD1
V gene: TRBV15

CDR3 protein: CASSLGVRTGVPGANVLTF
CDR3 DNA: TGCGCCAGCAGCTTGGGTGTTAGGACAGGGGTTCCTGGGGCCAACGTCCTGACTTTC
J gene: TRBJ2-6
clone size: NA
D gene: TRBD1
V gene: TRBV5-1

CDR3 protein: CASSLISNYGYTF
CDR3 DNA: TGCGCCAGCAGCCTCATTAGTAACTATGGCTACACCTTC
J gene: TRBJ1-2
clone size: NA
D gene: NA
V gene: TRBV5-1

CDR3 protein: CASSMPPAGAEEAFF
CDR3 DNA: TGTGCCAGTAGTATGCCCCCGGCAGGGGCGGAGGAAGCTTTCTTT
J gene: TRBJ1-1
clone size: NA
D gene: NA
V gene: TRBV19

CDR3 protein: CASSLWALNSPLHF
CDR3 DNA: TGTGCCAGCAGTTTATGGGCGCTTAATTCACCCCTCCACTTT
J gene: TRBJ1-6
clone size: NA
D gene: NA
V gene: TRBV27

CDR3 protein: CASSGGAGYGYTF
CDR3 DNA: TGTGCCAGCAGCGGGGGAGCAGGCTATGGCTACACCTTC
J gene: TRBJ1-2
clone size: NA
D gene: NA
V gene: TRBV9

CDR3 protein: CSVAARGGSNQPQHF
CDR3 DNA: TGCAGCGTTGCTGCCAGGGGCGGTAGCAATCAGCCCCAGCATTTT
J gene: TRBJ1-5
clone size: NA
D gene: NA
V gene: TRBV29-1

CDR3 protein: CASSRGHGYEQYF
CDR3 DNA: TGTGCCAGCAGTAGGGGACATGGCTACGAGCAGTACTTC
J gene: TRBJ2-7
clone size: NA
D gene: NA
V gene: TRBV6-5

CDR3 protein: CASSPPYRQGREQFF
CDR3 DNA: TGTGCCAGCTCACCACCATATCGACAGGGGCGGGAGCAGTTCTTC
J gene: TRBJ2-1
clone size: NA
D gene: TRBD1
V gene: TRBV18

CDR3 protein: CATSRDRVAGELFF
CDR3 DNA: TGTGCCACCAGCAGAGACCGGGTTGCCGGGGAGCTGTTTTTT
J gene: TRBJ2-2
clone size: NA
D gene: NA
V gene: TRBV15

CDR3 protein: CASSLGSRNNEQFF
CDR3 DNA: TGTGCCAGCAGCTTAGGTTCCCGTAACAATGAGCAGTTCTTC
J gene: TRBJ2-1
clone size: NA
D gene: NA
V gene: TRBV7-2

CDR3 protein: CASSQERGGGSPLHF
CDR3 DNA: TGCGCCAGCAGCCAAGAGCGGGGGGGTGGTTCACCCCTCCACTTT
J gene: TRBJ1-6
clone size: NA
D gene: NA
V gene: TRBV4-1

CDR3 protein: CSSSLFGTGYGYTF
CDR3 DNA: TGTTCCAGCAGCCTTTTCGGGACAGGCTATGGCTACACCTTC
J gene: TRBJ1-2
clone size: NA
D gene: TRBD1
V gene: TRBV7-9

CDR3 protein: CASSPVAVAAEQYF
CDR3 DNA: TGTGCCAGCAGTCCAGTAGCGGTAGCGGCCGAGCAGTACTTC
J gene: TRBJ2-7
clone size: once
D gene: NA
V gene: TRBV28

CDR3 protein: CASSYQGNTDTQYF
CDR3 DNA: TGTGCTAGCAGTTATCAGGGGAACACAGATACGCAGTATTTT
J gene: TRBJ2-3
clone size: NA
D gene: NA
V gene: TRBV7-7

CDR3 protein: CASSPGTIQETQYF
CDR3 DNA: TGCGCCAGCAGCCCGGGGACTATCCAAGAGACCCAGTACTTC
J gene: TRBJ2-5
clone size: few
D gene: TRBD2
V gene: TRBV5-1

CDR3 protein: CASSERQAGNYGYTF
CDR3 DNA: TGTGCCAGCAGTGAAAGGCAGGCCGGTAACTATGGCTACACCTTC
J gene: TRBJ1-2
clone size: NA
D gene: NA
V gene: TRBV6-1

CDR3 protein: CAIRGQGLYYGYTF
CDR3 DNA: TGTGCCATCAGAGGACAGGGTCTCTACTATGGCTACACCTTC
J gene: TRBJ1-2
clone size: NA
D gene: TRBD1
V gene: TRBV10-3

CDR3 protein: CASSARDSTPYEQYF
CDR3 DNA: TGTGCCAGCAGCGCTAGAGATTCGACGCCCTACGAGCAGTACTTC
J gene: TRBJ2-7
clone size: NA
D gene: NA
V gene: TRBV9

CDR3 protein: CASSFLGGGAGEQYF
CDR3 DNA: TGTGCCAGCAGCTTCCTCGGGGGGGGCGCTGGCGAGCAGTACTTC
J gene: TRBJ2-7
clone size: NA
D gene: TRBD2
V gene: TRBV5-6

CDR3 protein: CASSLAPPSSYEQYF
CDR3 DNA: TGTGCCAGCAGCTTAGCGCCTCCTAGCTCCTACGAGCAGTACTTC
J gene: TRBJ2-7
clone size: once
D gene: NA
V gene: TRBV7-9

CDR3 protein: CASSTRGATYGYTF
CDR3 DNA: TGTGCCAGCAGTACCCGGGGAGCCACCTATGGCTACACCTTC
J gene: TRBJ1-2
clone size: NA
D gene: NA
V gene: TRBV6-5

CDR3 protein: CASSWTGGAEQYF
CDR3 DNA: TGTGCCAGCAGCTGGACAGGGGGAGCCGAGCAGTACTTC
J gene: TRBJ2-7
clone size: once
D gene: TRBD1
V gene: TRBV5-4

CDR3 protein: CASSLGGSPYEQYF
CDR3 DNA: TGTGCCAGCAGCTTAGGGGGCAGCCCCTACGAGCAGTACTTC
J gene: TRBJ2-7
clone size: NA
D gene: NA
V gene: TRBV7-6

CDR3 protein: CASSPTGGFPWGYTF
CDR3 DNA: TGTGCCAGCAGCCCGACAGGGGGCTTCCCTTGGGGCTACACCTTC
J gene: TRBJ1-2
clone size: NA
D gene: TRBD1
V gene: TRBV28

CDR3 protein: CSSSLGDERLAWTDTQYF
CDR3 DNA: TGTTCCAGCAGCTTAGGAGATGAAAGGCTAGCGTGGACAGATACGCAGTATTTT
J gene: TRBJ2-3
clone size: few
D gene: NA
V gene: TRBV7-9

CDR3 protein: CASSLRLGLPNEQFF
CDR3 DNA: TGTGCCAGCAGCTTGAGGCTGGGACTTCCTAATGAGCAGTTCTTC
J gene: TRBJ2-1
clone size: NA
D gene: NA
V gene: TRBV7-6

CDR3 protein: CASSYPPAGGGDEQFF
CDR3 DNA: TGTGCCAGCAGTTACCCCCCCGCGGGGGGCGGCGATGAGCAGTTCTTC
J gene: TRBJ2-1
clone size: few
D gene: TRBD2
V gene: TRBV6-6

CDR3 protein: CASSFQGPGEKLFF
CDR3 DNA: TGTGCCAGCAGCTTTCAGGGGCCCGGGGAAAAACTGTTTTTT
J gene: TRBJ1-4
clone size: once
D gene: NA
V gene: TRBV11-2

CDR3 protein: CASSLGVGRDRGDEQYF
CDR3 DNA: TGTGCCAGCAGCTTGGGGGTTGGCCGGGACAGGGGGGACGAGCAGTACTTC
J gene: TRBJ2-7
clone size: few
D gene: TRBD1
V gene: TRBV11-3

CDR3 protein: CASNPRGGWGTEAFF
CDR3 DNA: TGTGCCAGCAATCCAAGGGGGGGTTGGGGCACTGAAGCTTTCTTT
J gene: TRBJ1-1
clone size: NA
D gene: NA
V gene: TRBV11-2

CDR3 protein: CAWSPLGGTGGYEQYF
CDR3 DNA: TGTGCCTGGAGTCCCTTGGGAGGGACAGGGGGCTACGAGCAGTACTTC
J gene: TRBJ2-7
clone size: NA
D gene: TRBD1
V gene: TRBV30

CDR3 protein: CASSAQISLGDGYTF
CDR3 DNA: TGTGCCAGCAGCGCACAGATAAGTCTCGGTGATGGCTACACCTTC
J gene: TRBJ1-2
clone size: few
D gene: NA
V gene: TRBV9

CDR3 protein: CASSSHPGQRAGDTQYF
CDR3 DNA: TGCGCCAGCAGCTCACACCCGGGACAGCGGGCGGGAGATACGCAGTATTTT
J gene: TRBJ2-3
clone size: few
D gene: NA
V gene: TRBV5-1

CDR3 protein: CASSLAGLLVNEQFF
CDR3 DNA: TGTGCCAGCAGCTTAGCGGGACTCCTTGTAAATGAGCAGTTCTTC
J gene: TRBJ2-1
clone size: NA
D gene: NA
V gene: TRBV7-2

CDR3 protein: CASSLASGAGELFF
CDR3 DNA: TGTGCCAGCAGCTTAGCGTCAGGGGCCGGGGAGCTGTTTTTT
J gene: TRBJ2-2
clone size: NA
D gene: NA
V gene: TRBV7-2

CDR3 protein: CASSLFLGASGQEDEKLFF
CDR3 DNA: TGTGCCAGCAGTTTATTCCTCGGGGCATCGGGACAGGAAGACGAAAAACTGTTTTTT
J gene: TRBJ1-4
clone size: NA
D gene: TRBD1
V gene: TRBV28

CDR3 protein: CASSVGKVTGRANYGYTF
CDR3 DNA: TGTGCCAGCAGCGTAGGTAAGGTGACAGGCCGAGCTAACTATGGCTACACCTTC
J gene: TRBJ1-2
clone size: NA
D gene: NA
V gene: TRBV9

CDR3 protein: CASTRGRPQNSGNTIYF
CDR3 DNA: TGTGCCAGCACTAGAGGGCGGCCGCAGAACTCTGGAAACACCATATATTTT
J gene: TRBJ1-3
clone size: NA
D gene: NA
V gene: TRBV2

CDR3 protein: CASSDGGAREAFF
CDR3 DNA: TGTGCCAGCAGCGACGGGGGGGCGCGAGAAGCTTTCTTT
J gene: TRBJ1-1
clone size: NA
D gene: NA
V gene: TRBV27

CDR3 protein: CASSVGGGRGGNTEAFF
CDR3 DNA: TGTGCCAGCAGCGTAGGCGGCGGGAGAGGGGGGAACACTGAAGCTTTCTTT
J gene: TRBJ1-1
clone size: NA
D gene: NA
V gene: TRBV9

CDR3 protein: CASSLEQGAAEQYF
CDR3 DNA: TGTGCCAGCAGCTTGGAACAGGGGGCTGCCGAGCAGTACTTC
J gene: TRBJ2-7
clone size: NA
D gene: TRBD1
V gene: TRBV5-4

CDR3 protein: CASSLVKTYEQYF
CDR3 DNA: TGTGCCAGCAGCTTAGTAAAAACCTACGAGCAGTACTTC
J gene: TRBJ2-7
clone size: few
D gene: NA
V gene: TRBV7-2

CDR3 protein: CASSRGSSYNEQFF
CDR3 DNA: TGTGCCAGCAGCCGAGGGAGCTCCTACAATGAGCAGTTCTTC
J gene: TRBJ2-1
clone size: NA
D gene: NA
V gene: TRBV5-5

CDR3 protein: CASSDGAPFRERSHQPQHF
CDR3 DNA: TGTGCCAGCAGTGACGGGGCTCCGTTCCGGGAGCGTAGCCATCAGCCCCAGCATTTT
J gene: TRBJ1-5
clone size: NA
D gene: NA
V gene: TRBV2